One and the same sample provided the 9 T cell receptor beta chains below, sequenced in a study of CD8 T cell repertoires and HIV-1 epitope variants. Which antigens these TCRs recognize remains unknown. Data came from immunoSEQ multiplex PCR; TCRdb stores just in-frame clones and leaves some out. The sample consists of about 3,500 clones, 65% to 80% of them appearing once. Source material: cultured CD8+ T cells derived from PBMCs. The source of these receptors is a male donor with HIV.

V usage is TRBV4-3 and J usage is TRBJ2-3; no firm D call. Germline V gives CDR1 LGHNA, CDR2 YSLEER. The length of the CDR3 is 14 residues. The V end was cut by 1 base, the J end by 3 bases, with 8 bases between. CDR3 nucleotides: TGCGCCAGCAGCCAAGTAGGCGAGACAGATACGCAGTATTTT. Its protein is CASSQVGETDTQYF.

V gene TRBV27 combines with J gene TRBJ2-5; D remains ambiguous. Germline V gene sequence: CDR1 MNHEY, CDR2 SMNVEV (reference sequence). Trimming pared 5 bases from V and 5 bases from J, leaving 9 bases between. This CDR3 has 12 residues. The CDR3 here is CASSVYGETQYF. DNA for the CDR3: TGTGCCAGCAGTGTTTATGGGGAGACCCAGTACTTC.

The gene calls are TRBV10-1 and TRBJ2-3, with D possibly being TRBD2 (7 bases). CDR1 and CDR2 from the germline V gene are WNHNN and SYGVQD (reference sequence). Trimming pared 0 bases from V and 5 bases from J, leaving 12 bases between. CDR3 length equals 15 residues. For the CDR3, the DNA is TGCGCCAGCAGTGAGTCGGGGGGGCCGGGAGATACGCAGTATTTT. Protein: CASSESGGPGDTQYF.

This clone is deemed medium-sized. J is TRBJ1-2 and V is TRBV7-2, with D possibly TRBD1 on 6 matching bases. This CDR3 spans 14 amino acids. Per the germline V gene, CDR1 is SGHTA and CDR2 is FQGNSA. Trimming left V 2 bases short and J 8 bases short, with 15 bases between. The CDR3 sequence is CASSLQVPGEGYTF. The CDR3 nucleotides read TGTGCCAGCAGCTTACAGGTGCCAGGGGAAGGCTACACCTTC.

The chain has TRBV6-4 and TRBJ1-6; D perhaps matches TRBD1 (5 bases). V was trimmed by 6 bases and J by 13 bases, leaving 25 bases between them. The CDR3 has 16 amino acids. Germline CDR1 and CDR2: MRHNA and SNTAGT. Written as DNA, the CDR3 is TGTGCCAGCAGCCTCCGGGACGCCATTTCCCCATCCCCCCTCCACTTT. It is translated as CASSLRDAISPSPLHF.

This chain links TRBV27 with TRBJ1-1, with a possible D match to TRBD1 (5 bases). This CDR3 contains 15 residues. Deletions cut 3 bases from V and 0 bases from J, with 11 bases between. CDR1 and CDR2 (germline): MNHEY, SMNVEV (reference sequence). CDR3 sequence: CASSFSEDMNTEAFF. CDR3 nucleotide sequence: TGTGCCAGCAGTTTTTCGGAGGACATGAACACTGAAGCTTTCTTT.

V and J are TRBV2 and TRBJ1-2; D may be TRBD1 (5 bases). Germline CDR1 is SNHLY and CDR2 is FYNNEI. V was cut by 8 bases and J by 5 bases, with 18 bases left in between. The CDR3 is 14 amino acids. The CDR3: CASRPGTAEYGYTF. In nucleotides, the CDR3 is TGTGCCAGCCGACCTGGGACGGCGGAATATGGCTACACCTTC.

J is TRBJ2-7 and V is TRBV5-1; 10 nucleotides line up with TRBD1. The junction had 6 bases not matched to a gene; V was cut back by 4 bases and J by 5 bases. The CDR3 extends over 14 amino acids. Germline V lookup: CDR1 SGHRS, CDR2 YFSETQ. CDR3 nucleotide sequence: TGCGCCAGCAGCCTCCAGACAGGGGGCAACGAGCAGTACTTC. Translated: CASSLQTGGNEQYF.

The chain has TRBV7-8 and TRBJ2-1; 9 bases line up with TRBD2. Trimming at V came to 4 bases and at J to 5 bases, leaving 12 bases not matched to a gene. This CDR3 region has 17 residues. Germline lookup yields CDR1 SGHVS and CDR2 FQNEAQ. The CDR3 sequence is CASSSSFWTSVNNEQFF. The CDR3 nucleotides read TGTGCCAGCAGCTCTAGCTTCTGGACTAGCGTAAACAATGAGCAGTTCTTC.